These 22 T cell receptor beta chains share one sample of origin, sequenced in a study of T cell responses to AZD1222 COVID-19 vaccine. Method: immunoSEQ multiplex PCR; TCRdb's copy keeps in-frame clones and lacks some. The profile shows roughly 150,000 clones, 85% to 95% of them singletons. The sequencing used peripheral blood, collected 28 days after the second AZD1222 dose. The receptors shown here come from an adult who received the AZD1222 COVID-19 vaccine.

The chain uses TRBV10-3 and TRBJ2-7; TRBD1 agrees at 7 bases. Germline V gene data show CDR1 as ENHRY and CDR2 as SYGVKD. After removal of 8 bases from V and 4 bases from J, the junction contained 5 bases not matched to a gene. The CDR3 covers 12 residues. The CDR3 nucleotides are TGTGCCATCTCCGGGACAGCTTACGAGCAGTACTTC. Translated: CAISGTAYEQYF.

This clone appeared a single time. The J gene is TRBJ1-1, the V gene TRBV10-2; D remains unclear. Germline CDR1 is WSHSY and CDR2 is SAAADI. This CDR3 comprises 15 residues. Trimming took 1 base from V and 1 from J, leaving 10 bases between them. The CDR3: CASSEYEGWNTEAFF. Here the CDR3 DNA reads TGCGCCAGCAGTGAGTATGAGGGTTGGAACACTGAAGCTTTCTTT.

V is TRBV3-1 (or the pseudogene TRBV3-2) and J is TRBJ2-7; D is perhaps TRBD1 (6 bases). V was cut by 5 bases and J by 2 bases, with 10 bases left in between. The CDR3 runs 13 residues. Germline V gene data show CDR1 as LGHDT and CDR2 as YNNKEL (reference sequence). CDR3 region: CASSYGQTYEQYF. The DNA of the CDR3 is TGTGCCAGCAGCTACGGACAGACCTACGAGCAGTACTTC.

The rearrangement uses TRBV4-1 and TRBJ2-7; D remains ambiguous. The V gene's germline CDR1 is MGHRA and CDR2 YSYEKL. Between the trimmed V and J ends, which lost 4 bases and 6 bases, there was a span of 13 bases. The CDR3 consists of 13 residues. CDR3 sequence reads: CASSPGPVGEQYF. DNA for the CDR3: TGCGCCAGCAGCCCCGGGCCGGTTGGCGAGCAGTACTTC.

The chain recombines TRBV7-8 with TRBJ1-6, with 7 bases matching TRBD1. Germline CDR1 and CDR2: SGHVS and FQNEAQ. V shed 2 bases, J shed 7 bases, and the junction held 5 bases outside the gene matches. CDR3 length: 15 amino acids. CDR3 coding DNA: TGTGCCAGCAGCTTATTAAACAGGGGAAATTCACCCCTCCACTTT. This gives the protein CASSLLNRGNSPLHF.

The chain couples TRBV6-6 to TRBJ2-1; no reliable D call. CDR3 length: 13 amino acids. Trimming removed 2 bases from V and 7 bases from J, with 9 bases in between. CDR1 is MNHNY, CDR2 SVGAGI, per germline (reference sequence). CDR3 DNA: TGTGCCAGCAGTTACGAGCGCCTGAATGAGCAGTTCTTC. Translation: CASSYERLNEQFF.

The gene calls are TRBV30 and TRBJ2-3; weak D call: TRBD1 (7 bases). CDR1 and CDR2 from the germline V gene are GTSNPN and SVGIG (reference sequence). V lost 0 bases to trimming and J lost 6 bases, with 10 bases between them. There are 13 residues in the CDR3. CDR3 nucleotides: TGTGCCTGGAGTGTACCAGGGGGGGATACGCAGTATTTT. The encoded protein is CAWSVPGGDTQYF.

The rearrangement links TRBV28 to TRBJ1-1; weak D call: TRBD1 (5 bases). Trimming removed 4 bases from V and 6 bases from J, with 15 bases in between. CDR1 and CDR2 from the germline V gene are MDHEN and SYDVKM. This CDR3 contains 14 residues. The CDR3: CASSYRTGTSEAFF. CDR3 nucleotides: TGTGCCAGCAGTTACAGGACGGGAACATCTGAAGCTTTCTTT.

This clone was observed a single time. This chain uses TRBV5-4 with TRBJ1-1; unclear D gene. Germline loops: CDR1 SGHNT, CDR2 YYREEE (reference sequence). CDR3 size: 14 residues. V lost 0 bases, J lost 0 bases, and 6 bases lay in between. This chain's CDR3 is CASSLGMMNTEAFF. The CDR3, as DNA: TGTGCCAGCAGCTTGGGAATGATGAACACTGAAGCTTTCTTT. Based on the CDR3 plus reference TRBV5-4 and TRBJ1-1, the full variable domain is ETGVTQSPTHLIKTRGQQVTLRCSSQSGHNTVSWYQQALGQGPQFIFQYYREEENGRGNFPPRFSGLQFPNYSSELNVNALELDDSALYLCASSLGMMNTEAFFGQGTRLTVV.

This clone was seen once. CDR3 in DNA: TGTGCCCGAGGACAGGGAAGCTATGGCTACACCTTC. Encoded protein: CARGQGSYGYTF. The chain joins TRBV30 to TRBJ1-2; 8 nucleotides align to TRBD1. Trimming at V came to 8 bases and at J to 4 bases, leaving 6 bases not matched to a gene. This CDR3 contains 12 residues. Per germline, CDR1 GTSNPN and CDR2 SVGIG (reference sequence).

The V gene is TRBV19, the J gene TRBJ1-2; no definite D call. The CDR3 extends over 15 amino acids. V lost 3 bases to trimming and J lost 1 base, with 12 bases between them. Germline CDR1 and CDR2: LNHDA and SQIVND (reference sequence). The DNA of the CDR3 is TGTGCCAGTAGTATCGGCAGACACCGTAACTATGGCTACACCTTC. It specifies CASSIGRHRNYGYTF.

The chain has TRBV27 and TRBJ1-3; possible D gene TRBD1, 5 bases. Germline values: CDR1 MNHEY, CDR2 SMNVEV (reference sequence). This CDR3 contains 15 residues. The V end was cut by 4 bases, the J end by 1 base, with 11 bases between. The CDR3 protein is CASSSLRGSGNTIYF. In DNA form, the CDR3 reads TGTGCCAGCAGTTCCCTTAGGGGTTCTGGAAACACCATATATTTT.

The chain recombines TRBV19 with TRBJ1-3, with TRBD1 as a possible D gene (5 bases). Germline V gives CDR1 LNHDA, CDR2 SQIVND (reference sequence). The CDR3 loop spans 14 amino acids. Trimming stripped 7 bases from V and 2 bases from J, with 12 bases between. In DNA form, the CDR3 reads TGTGCCAGTACGGACGGGGGGACTGGAAACACCATATATTTT. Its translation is CASTDGGTGNTIYF. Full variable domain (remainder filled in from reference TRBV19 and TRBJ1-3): DGGITQSPKYLFRKEGQNVTLSCEQNLNHDAMYWYRQDPGQGLRLIYYSQIVNDFQKGDIAEGYSVSREKKESFPLTVTSAQKNPTAFYLCASTDGGTGNTIYFGEGSWLTVV.

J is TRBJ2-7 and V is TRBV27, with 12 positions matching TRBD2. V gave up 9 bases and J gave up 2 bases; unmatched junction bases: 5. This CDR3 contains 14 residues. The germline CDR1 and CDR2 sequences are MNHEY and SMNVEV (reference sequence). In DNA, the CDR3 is TGTGCCAGGGACGGACTAGCGGGAACCTACGAGCAGTACTTC. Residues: CARDGLAGTYEQYF.

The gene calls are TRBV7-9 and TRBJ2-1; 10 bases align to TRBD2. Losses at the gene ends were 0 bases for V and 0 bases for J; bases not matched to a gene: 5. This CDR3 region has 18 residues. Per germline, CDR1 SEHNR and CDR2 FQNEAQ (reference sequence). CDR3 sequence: CASSLARTSGSSYNEQFF. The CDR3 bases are TGTGCCAGCAGCTTAGCTCGGACTAGCGGTAGCTCCTACAATGAGCAGTTCTTC.

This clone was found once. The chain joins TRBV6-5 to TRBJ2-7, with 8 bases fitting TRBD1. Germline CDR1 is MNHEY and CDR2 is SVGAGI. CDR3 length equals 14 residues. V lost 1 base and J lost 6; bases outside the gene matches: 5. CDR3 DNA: TGTGCCAGCAGTTACTGGCAGGGGGCGGTCGAGCAGTACTTC. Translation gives CASSYWQGAVEQYF.

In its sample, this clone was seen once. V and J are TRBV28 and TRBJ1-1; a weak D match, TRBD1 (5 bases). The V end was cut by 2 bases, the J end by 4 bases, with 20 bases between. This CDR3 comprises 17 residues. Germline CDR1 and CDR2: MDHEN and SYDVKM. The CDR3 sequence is CASSLNTGTGVRTEAFF. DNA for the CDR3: TGTGCCAGCAGTTTAAATACCGGGACCGGGGTTCGCACTGAAGCTTTCTTT.

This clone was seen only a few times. The CDR3 protein is CASKHTSSYEQYF. In DNA form, the CDR3 reads TGTGCCAGCAAGCACACGTCCAGCTACGAGCAGTACTTC. This chain joins TRBV2 and TRBJ2-7; D uncertain. Trimming stripped 7 bases from V and 3 bases from J, with 13 bases between. CDR3 length: 13 amino acids. Germline V gives CDR1 SNHLY, CDR2 FYNNEI. Full variable domain (rest looked up from reference TRBV2 and TRBJ2-7): EPEVTQTPSHQVTQMGQEVILRCVPISNHLYFYWYRQILGQKVEFLVSFYNNEISEKSEIFDDQFSVERPDGSNFTLKIRSTKLEDSAMYFCASKHTSSYEQYFGPGTRLTVT.

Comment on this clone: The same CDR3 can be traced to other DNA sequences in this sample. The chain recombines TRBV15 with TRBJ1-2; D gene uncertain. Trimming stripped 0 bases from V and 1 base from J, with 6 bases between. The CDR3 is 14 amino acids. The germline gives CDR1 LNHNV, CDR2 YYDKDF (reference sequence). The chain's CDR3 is CATSRDRLNYGYTF. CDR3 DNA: TGTGCCACCAGCAGAGATCGCCTTAACTATGGCTACACCTTC.

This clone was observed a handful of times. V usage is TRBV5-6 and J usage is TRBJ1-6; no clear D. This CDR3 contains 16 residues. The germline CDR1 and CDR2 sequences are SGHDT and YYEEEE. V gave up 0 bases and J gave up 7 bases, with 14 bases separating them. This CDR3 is CASSLGRVALNSPLHF. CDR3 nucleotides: TGTGCCAGCAGCTTGGGTAGGGTGGCCCTAAATTCACCCCTCCACTTT.

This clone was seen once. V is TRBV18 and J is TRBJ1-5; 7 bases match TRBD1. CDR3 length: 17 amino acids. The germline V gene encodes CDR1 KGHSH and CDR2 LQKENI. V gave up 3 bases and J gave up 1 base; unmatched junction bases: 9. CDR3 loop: CASSPGGPTGSNQPQHF. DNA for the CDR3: TGTGCCAGCTCACCGGGGGGTCCGACAGGGAGCAATCAGCCCCAGCATTTT. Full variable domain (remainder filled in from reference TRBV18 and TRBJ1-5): NAGVMQNPRHLVRRRGQEARLRCSPMKGHSHVYWYRQLPEEGLKFMVYLQKENIIDESGMPKERFSAEFPKEGPSILRIQQVVRGDSAAYFCASSPGGPTGSNQPQHFGDGTRLSIL.

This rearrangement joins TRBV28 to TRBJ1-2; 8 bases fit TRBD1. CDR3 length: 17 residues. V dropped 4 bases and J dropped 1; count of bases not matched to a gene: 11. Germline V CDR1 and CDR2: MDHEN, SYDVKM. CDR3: CASSSPTGGGLNYGYTF. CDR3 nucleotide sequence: TGTGCCAGCAGTTCACCAACAGGGGGGGGCCTTAACTATGGCTACACCTTC.